Following are 18 T cell receptor beta chains from one sample sequenced in a study of breast tumors, draining lymph nodes, adjacent tissues. From the multiplex PCR reads, TCRdb called clonotypes with MiXCR, one entry per CDR3 protein. The sample consists of tens of thousands of distinct CDR3 sequences, roughly 58% of them appearing once. The source material was breast tumor tissue. The source of these receptors is a female donor with breast cancer. Some clones in this sample may be carry-over from other donors' samples.

The V call is TRBV4-1, the J call TRBJ2-7, with 7 bases matching TRBD2. The CDR3 consists of 12 residues. Per the germline V gene, CDR1 is MGHRA and CDR2 is YSYEKL. The trim removed 5 bases at V and 5 bases at J, leaving 3 bases unmatched. The CDR3 reads CASSMGGDEQYF. CDR3 nucleotide sequence: TGCGCCAGCAGCATGGGAGGGGACGAGCAGTACTTC.

A single count supports this clonotype. Germline and junction disagree at one end, which may indicate a read error. The chain joins TRBV7-7 to TRBJ2-5; possible D gene TRBD2, 5 bases. The CDR3 sequence is 14 residues long. Germline V gene lookup returns CDR1 SSHAT and CDR2 FNYEAQ (reference sequence). The CDR3 is CASSSRDTPETQYF. CDR3 DNA sequence: TGTGCTAGCAGCTCCCGGGATACCCCCGAGACCCAGTACTTC.

V is TRBV12-3 or TRBV12-4 and J is TRBJ2-7, with 7 positions matching TRBD2. This CDR3 contains 15 residues. V lost 1 base to trimming and J lost 4 bases; unmatched junction nucleotides: 7. CDR3 sequence: CASSLVGSGLYEQYF. CDR3 nucleotides: TGTGCCAGCAGTTTAGTGGGTAGCGGGCTATACGAGCAGTACTTC.

This clonotype was detected many times. Here the CDR3 DNA reads TGTGCCAGCAGTTTATTCACCGACTCAACCGGGAACTTATATGGCTACACCTTC. This gives the protein CASSLFTDSTGNLYGYTF. V and J are TRBV27 and TRBJ1-2; no firm D call. This CDR3 spans 18 amino acids. Germline lookup yields CDR1 MNHEY and CDR2 SMNVEV (reference sequence). With 1 base removed from V and 5 bases from J, the gap between germline ends came to 23 bases.

The chain recombines TRBV5-5 with TRBJ2-7; possible D gene TRBD1, 7 bases. This CDR3 contains 15 residues. Germline assignment: CDR1 SGHKS and CDR2 YYEKEE (reference sequence). V shed 4 bases and J shed 2 bases, with 16 bases lying between them. The CDR3 protein is CASSPRQGGTYEQYF. Here the CDR3 DNA reads TGTGCCAGCAGCCCGAGGCAGGGGGGAACCTACGAGCAGTACTTC.

This clonotype is medium-sized by share. The chain recombines TRBV19 with TRBJ2-7; D ambiguous. Trimming took off 6 bases at V and 3 bases at J, with 15 bases between the two ends. There are 14 residues in the CDR3. Germline V gene lookup returns CDR1 LNHDA and CDR2 SQIVND (reference sequence). The DNA of the CDR3 is TGTGCCAGTAGCCCTTATGCAACTTACTACGAGCAGTACTTC. Protein sequence: CASSPYATYYEQYF.

DNA for the CDR3: TGTGCCGCCGTCCGGGGACAGGACAATGAGCAGTTCTTC. The encoded protein is CAAVRGQDNEQFF. The chain carries TRBV24-1 and TRBJ2-1, with TRBD1 matching over 8 bases. This CDR3 has 13 amino acids. The V gene end was trimmed by 12 bases and the J gene end by 5 bases; junction bases not matched to a gene: 8. CDR1 and CDR2 from the germline V gene are KGHDR and SFDVKD.

There are many counts of this clonotype. The CDR3 nucleotides read TGTGCCAGTAGTAGGGGGGACTACCCGGGAGTAGTGCAGTACTTC. Its translation: CASSRGDYPGVVQYF. J is TRBJ2-7 and V is TRBV19, with 7 positions matching TRBD2. CDR3 length: 15 residues. Losses at the gene ends were 4 bases for V and 9 bases for J; bases not matched to a gene: 15. Germline CDR1 and CDR2: LNHDA and SQIVND (reference sequence).

Details on this clonotype: At one boundary the junction diverges from the germline segment, which might be a read error. The chain uses TRBV7-2 and TRBJ2-5; D uncertain. This CDR3 comprises 15 residues. The germline V gene encodes CDR1 SGHTA and CDR2 FQGNSA. The CDR3 sequence: CASSVSTTKQETQHF. CDR3 in DNA: TGTGCCAGCAGCGTTTCTACTACAAAGCAAGAGACCCAGCACTTC.

Details on this clonotype: Lacking the conserved final phenylalanine or tryptophan, this CDR3 likely reflects a read error. The gene calls are TRBV6-5 and TRBJ2-2; TRBD2 aligns across 12 bases. Germline CDR1 reads MNHEY; CDR2 reads SVGAGI. V lost 9 bases and J lost 4; bases outside the gene matches: 3. The CDR3 spans 14 residues. The CDR3 protein is CARRLAGATGELFL. The DNA for the CDR3 is TGTGCCAGAAGACTAGCGGGAGCCACCGGGGAGCTGTTTCTT.

Judged by abundance, this clonotype is medium-sized (0.01 to 0.1%). The chain is built from TRBV24-1 and TRBJ2-7, with a tentative D call TRBD1 (6 bases). The length of the CDR3 is 14 residues. The germline CDR1 and CDR2 sequences are KGHDR and SFDVKD. Trimming removed 4 bases at V and 5 bases at J, with 14 bases between. The CDR3 DNA sequence: TGTGCCACCAGTGACCCAGGGGATCGGCACGAGCAGTACTTC. Its translation: CATSDPGDRHEQYF.

Concerning this clonotype itself: One junction end disagrees with the germline gene, perhaps due to a read error. The chain combines TRBV5-1 with TRBJ1-6; D remains ambiguous. The J call may be in error: the DNA end matches TRBJ1-5 better. Germline assignment: CDR1 SGHRS and CDR2 YFSETQ. This CDR3 region has 15 residues. CDR3 in amino acids: CASSLGEREVQPQHF. Here the CDR3 DNA reads TGTGCCAGCAGCTTGGGTGAGAGGGAGGTTCAGCCCCAGCATTTT.

The chain joins TRBV11-2 to TRBJ2-7; 15 nucleotides match TRBD2. The germline gives CDR1 SGHAT, CDR2 FQNNGV. The V and J ends lost 5 bases and 3 bases, in that order; junction bases with no gene match: 8. The CDR3 is 17 amino acids. The CDR3 DNA follows: TGTGCCAGCAGCCTCCCTGGACTAGCGGGGGGGTTCTACGAGCAGTACTTC. As protein: CASSLPGLAGGFYEQYF.

Ten or more counts support this clonotype. The chain combines TRBV6-2 or TRBV6-3 with TRBJ2-3; 9 nucleotides match TRBD2. From germline, CDR1 is MNHEY and CDR2 SVGEGT. The V and J ends lost 6 bases and 2 bases, in that order; junction bases with no gene match: 9. The CDR3 loop spans 16 amino acids. CDR3 residues: CASRNGRGGNTDTQYF. In DNA form, the CDR3 reads TGTGCCAGCAGAAACGGGCGGGGGGGGAACACAGATACGCAGTATTTT.

In its sample, this clonotype was seen many times. Possible read error: a much larger clone is one base away. Written as DNA, the CDR3 is TGCAGTGCTCGAATCCTTAGGGAGCAGTCCTTC. It is translated as CSARILREQSF. The chain carries TRBV20-1 and TRBJ2-7; D possibly corresponds to TRBD2 (5 bases). The germline CDR1 and CDR2 sequences are DFQATT and SNEGSKA (reference sequence). The CDR3 runs 11 residues.

The sample holds many counts of this clonotype. This rearrangement joins TRBV7-9 to TRBJ1-1; D unclear. The CDR3 length is 13 residues. Trimming took 2 bases from V and 3 from J, leaving 7 bases between them. The germline gives CDR1 SEHNR, CDR2 FQNEAQ (reference sequence). The chain's CDR3 is CASSLSGDTEAFF. CDR3 nucleotides: TGTGCCAGCAGCTTAAGTGGGGACACTGAAGCTTTCTTT.

The chain combines TRBV5-5 with TRBJ1-2, with D uncertain. There are 13 residues in the CDR3. Germline V CDR1 and CDR2: SGHKS, YYEKEE (reference sequence). With 0 bases removed from V and 4 bases from J, the gap between germline ends came to 7 bases. Here the CDR3 DNA reads TGTGCCAGCAGCTTGGTGGAGGGCTATGGCTACACCTTC. This codes for CASSLVEGYGYTF.

V usage is TRBV27 and J usage is TRBJ2-3; 8 bases agree with TRBD1. V lost 7 bases and J lost 6; bases outside the gene matches: 9. This CDR3 region has 14 residues. In germline, CDR1 is MNHEY, CDR2 SMNVEV (reference sequence). This CDR3 is CASKPGGGQDTQYF. Written as DNA, the CDR3 is TGTGCCAGCAAGCCAGGGGGCGGGCAGGATACGCAGTATTTT.